This TCR beta chain came from a study of naive and memory T cell subsets. Whole-blood samples were around 2.5 ml of peripheral blood from healthy adult volunteers. The library had UMIs added by 3' ligation of an oligonucleotide to TCR cDNA. Reverse transcription of blood and skin TCR RNA was primed at alpha and beta constant regions. Four PCR rounds used nested alpha and beta constant region primers plus the SP2 primer. One entry per CDR3 protein, called by TCRdb with MiXCR from the 5' RACE reads. The sample has tens of thousands of distinct CDR3 sequences; roughly 25% are singletons. Per germline, CDR1 SNHLY and CDR2 FYNNEI. The trim removed 3 bases at V and 0 bases at J, leaving 18 bases unmatched. CDR3 length: 21 residues.

The TCR originated in a female donor in good health. The chain couples TRBV2 to TRBJ2-1; 9 nucleotides agree with TRBD2. The CDR3 protein is CASSDQRTVLAGPSSYNEQFF. Here the CDR3 DNA reads TGTGCCAGCAGTGATCAAAGGACTGTTCTAGCGGGGCCCAGCTCCTACAATGAGCAGTTCTTC.